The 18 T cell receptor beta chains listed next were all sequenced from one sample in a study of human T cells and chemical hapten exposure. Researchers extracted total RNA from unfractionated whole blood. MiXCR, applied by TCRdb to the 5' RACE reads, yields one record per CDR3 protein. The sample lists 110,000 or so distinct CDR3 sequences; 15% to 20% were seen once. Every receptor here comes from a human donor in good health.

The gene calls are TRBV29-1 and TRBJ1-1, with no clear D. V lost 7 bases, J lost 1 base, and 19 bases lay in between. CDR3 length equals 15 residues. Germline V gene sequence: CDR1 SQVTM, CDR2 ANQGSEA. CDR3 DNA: TGCAGCGCAGGACTTAGTTCGACCCCGAACACTGAAGCTTTCTTT. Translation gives CSAGLSSTPNTEAFF.

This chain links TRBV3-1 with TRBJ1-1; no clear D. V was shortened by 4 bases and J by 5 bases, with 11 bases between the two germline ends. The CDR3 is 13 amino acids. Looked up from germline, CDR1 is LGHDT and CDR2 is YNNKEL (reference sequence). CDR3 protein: CASSRGGGTEAFF. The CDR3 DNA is TGTGCCAGCAGCCGAGGTGGCGGGACTGAAGCTTTCTTT.

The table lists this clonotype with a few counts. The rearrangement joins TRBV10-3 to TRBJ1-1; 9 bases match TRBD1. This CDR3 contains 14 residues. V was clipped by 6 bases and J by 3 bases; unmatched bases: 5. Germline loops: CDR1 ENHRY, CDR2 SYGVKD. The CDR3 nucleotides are TGTGCCATCAGCCGGACAGGGGAAGACACTGAAGCTTTCTTT. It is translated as CAISRTGEDTEAFF.

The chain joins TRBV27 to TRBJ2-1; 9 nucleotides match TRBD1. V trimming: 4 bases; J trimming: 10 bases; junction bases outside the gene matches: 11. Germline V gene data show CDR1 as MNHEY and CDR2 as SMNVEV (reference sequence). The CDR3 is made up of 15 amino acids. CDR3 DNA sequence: TGTGCCAGCAGTTCAGGGACAGGGCATAGCAACGAGCAGTTCTTC. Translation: CASSSGTGHSNEQFF.

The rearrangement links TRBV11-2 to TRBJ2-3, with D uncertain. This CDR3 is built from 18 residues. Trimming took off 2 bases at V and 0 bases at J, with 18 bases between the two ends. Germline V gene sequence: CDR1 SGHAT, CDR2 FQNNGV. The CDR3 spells CASSLLPPYGSSTDTQYF. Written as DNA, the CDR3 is TGTGCCAGCAGCTTATTACCGCCCTACGGATCTAGCACAGATACGCAGTATTTT.

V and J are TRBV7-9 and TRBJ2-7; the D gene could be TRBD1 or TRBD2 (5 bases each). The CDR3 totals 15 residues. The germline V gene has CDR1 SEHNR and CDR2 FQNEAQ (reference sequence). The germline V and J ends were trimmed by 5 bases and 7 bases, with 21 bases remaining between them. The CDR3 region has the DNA TGTGCCAGCAGCCATCCAACTACCCCGGGGCGGGAGCAGTACTTC. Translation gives CASSHPTTPGREQYF. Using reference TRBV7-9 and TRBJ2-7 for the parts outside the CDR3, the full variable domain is DTGVSQNPRHKITKRGQNVTFRCDPISEHNRLYWYRQTLGQGPEFLTYFQNEAQLEKSRLLSDRFSAERPKGSFSTLEIQRTEQGDSAMYLCASSHPTTPGREQYFGPGTRLTVT.

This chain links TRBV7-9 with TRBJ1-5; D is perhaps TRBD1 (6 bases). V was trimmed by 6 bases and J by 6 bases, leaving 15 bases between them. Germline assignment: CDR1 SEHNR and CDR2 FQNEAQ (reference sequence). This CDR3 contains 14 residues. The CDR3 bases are TGTGCCAGCAGTAGTACAGGGACGGGTCAGCCCCAGCATTTT. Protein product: CASSSTGTGQPQHF.

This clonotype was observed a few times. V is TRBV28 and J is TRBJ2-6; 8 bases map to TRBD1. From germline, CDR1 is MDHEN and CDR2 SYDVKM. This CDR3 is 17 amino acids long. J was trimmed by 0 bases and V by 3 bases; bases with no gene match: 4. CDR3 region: CASSFTGGSSGANVLTF. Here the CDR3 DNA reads TGTGCCAGCAGTTTTACAGGGGGTAGCTCTGGGGCCAACGTCCTGACTTTC.

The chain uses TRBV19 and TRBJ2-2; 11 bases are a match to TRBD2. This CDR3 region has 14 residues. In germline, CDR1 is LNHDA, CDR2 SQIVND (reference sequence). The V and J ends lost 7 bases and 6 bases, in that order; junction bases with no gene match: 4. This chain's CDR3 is CASKTSGISGELFF. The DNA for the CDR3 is TGTGCCAGTAAGACTAGCGGGATTTCCGGGGAGCTGTTTTTT. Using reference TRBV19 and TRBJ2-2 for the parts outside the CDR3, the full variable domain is DGGITQSPKYLFRKEGQNVTLSCEQNLNHDAMYWYRQDPGQGLRLIYYSQIVNDFQKGDIAEGYSVSREKKESFPLTVTSAQKNPTAFYLCASKTSGISGELFFGEGSRLTVL.

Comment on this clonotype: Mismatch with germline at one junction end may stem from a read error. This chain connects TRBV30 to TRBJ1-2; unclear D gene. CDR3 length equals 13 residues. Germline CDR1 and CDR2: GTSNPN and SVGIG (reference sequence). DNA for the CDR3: TGTGCCCGGAGTGTTTTGACATCGAGGGGCTACACCTTC. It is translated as CARSVLTSRGYTF.

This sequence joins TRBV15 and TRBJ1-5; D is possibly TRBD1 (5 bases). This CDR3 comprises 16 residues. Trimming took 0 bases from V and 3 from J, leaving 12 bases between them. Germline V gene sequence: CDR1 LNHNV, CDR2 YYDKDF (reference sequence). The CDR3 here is CATSREPGRNNQPQHF. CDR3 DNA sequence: TGTGCCACCAGCAGAGAACCAGGGCGTAACAATCAGCCCCAGCATTTT.

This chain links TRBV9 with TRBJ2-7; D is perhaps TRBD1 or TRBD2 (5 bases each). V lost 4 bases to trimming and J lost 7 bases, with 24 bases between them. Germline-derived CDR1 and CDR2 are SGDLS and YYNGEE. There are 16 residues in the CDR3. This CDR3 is CASSPRGARSPREQYF. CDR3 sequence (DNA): TGTGCCAGCAGCCCTAGAGGGGCGCGATCTCCGAGGGAGCAGTACTTC. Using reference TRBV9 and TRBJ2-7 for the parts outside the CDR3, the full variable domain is DSGVTQTPKHLITATGQRVTLRCSPRSGDLSVYWYQQSLDQGLQFLIQYYNGEERAKGNILERFSAQQFPDLHSELNLSSLELGDSALYFCASSPRGARSPREQYFGPGTRLTVT.

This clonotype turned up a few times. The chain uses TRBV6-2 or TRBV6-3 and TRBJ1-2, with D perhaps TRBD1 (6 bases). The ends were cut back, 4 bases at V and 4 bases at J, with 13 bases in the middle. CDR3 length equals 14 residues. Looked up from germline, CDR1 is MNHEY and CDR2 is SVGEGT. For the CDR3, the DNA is TGTGCCAGCAGTTCCCTTCGAGGGGGCTATGGCTACACCTTC. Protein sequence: CASSSLRGGYGYTF.

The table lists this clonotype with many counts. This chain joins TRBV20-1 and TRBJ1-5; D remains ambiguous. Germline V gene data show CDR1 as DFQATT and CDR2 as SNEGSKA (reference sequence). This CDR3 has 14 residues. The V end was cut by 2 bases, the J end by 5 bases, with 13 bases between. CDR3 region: CSARSQQAYQPQHF. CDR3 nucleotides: TGCAGTGCTAGATCCCAGCAAGCATATCAGCCCCAGCATTTT.

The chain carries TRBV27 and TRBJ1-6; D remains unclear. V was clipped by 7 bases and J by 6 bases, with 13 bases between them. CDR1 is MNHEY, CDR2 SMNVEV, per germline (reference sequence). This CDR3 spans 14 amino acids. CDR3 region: CASKSGQRNSPLHF. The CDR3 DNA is TGTGCCAGCAAAAGTGGGCAGCGTAATTCACCCCTCCACTTT.

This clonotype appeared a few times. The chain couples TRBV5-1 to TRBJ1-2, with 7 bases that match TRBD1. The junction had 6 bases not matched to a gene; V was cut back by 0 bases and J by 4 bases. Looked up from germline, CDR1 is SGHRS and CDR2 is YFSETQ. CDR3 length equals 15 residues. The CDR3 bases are TGCGCCAGCAGCTTGGACCCCGGACAGGCCTATGGCTACACCTTC. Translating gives CASSLDPGQAYGYTF.

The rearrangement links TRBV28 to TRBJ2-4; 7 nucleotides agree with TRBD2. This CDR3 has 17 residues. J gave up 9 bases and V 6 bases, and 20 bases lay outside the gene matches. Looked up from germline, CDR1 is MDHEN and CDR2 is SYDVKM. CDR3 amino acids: CASSPLLSGYRVSIQYF. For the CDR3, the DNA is TGTGCCAGCAGCCCACTTCTTAGCGGGTACCGAGTTAGCATTCAGTACTTC.

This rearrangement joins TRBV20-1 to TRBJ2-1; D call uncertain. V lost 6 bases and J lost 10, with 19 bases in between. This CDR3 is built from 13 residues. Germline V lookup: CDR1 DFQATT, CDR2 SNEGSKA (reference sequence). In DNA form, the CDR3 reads TGCAGTGCCGAATTACTGCCCTCTTGGGAGCAGTTCTTC. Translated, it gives CSAELLPSWEQFF.